The source of this T cell receptor (beta chain) is a study of shared clonotypes between healthy human individuals. As for the study in general: Three plates were used per donor for CD4 naive, three for CD4 memory, two for CD8 naive and one for CD8 memory.

Only CD45RO-negative cells positively selected for CCR7 counted as naive CD8 cells, so terminally differentiated effector memory CD45RA+ cells were excluded. Per the study methods: There were no quality scores in the junction-only immunoSEQ sequences, so filtering differed. Sequencing was performed with immunoSEQ multiplex PCR; in TCRdb, only in-frame clones are kept and a portion is missing. From that table come the V and J calls and clone size; the DNA was used to work out D and trimming. The sample includes 560,000 or so clones, around 96% of them seen just once. The sample consisted of naive CD8+ T cells sorted from blood. The clonotype originates from a woman in her 30s in good health.

CDR3 nucleotide sequence: TGTGCCAGCGAGGGCACTAGCTCCTACAATGAGCAGTTCTTC. This gives the protein CASEGTSSYNEQFF. The gene calls are TRBV11-2 and TRBJ2-1; TRBD2 might be the D (5 bases). Germline CDR1 reads SGHAT; CDR2 reads FQNNGV. The CDR3 consists of 14 residues. Between the trimmed V and J ends, which lost 8 bases and 0 bases, there was a span of 11 bases.